The source of this TCR beta chain is a study of blood T cell repertoires in COVID-19. Study details: Spain, Italy and the United States supplied samples that represented acute and convalescent COVID-19.

The CDR3 length is 14 residues. Germline trimming cut 6 bases from V and 7 bases from J; bases unmatched to any gene: 6. Germline V gives CDR1 SNHLY, CDR2 FYNNEI. While infection was still active, Seattle patients were enrolled and then followed longitudinally. In its sample, this clone was seen a few times. Clones were sequenced by immunoSEQ multiplex PCR, and TCRdb holds only the in-frame ones, with some missing. The sample records 210,000 or so clones, 70% to 90% being singletons. V and J are TRBV2 and TRBJ2-1; 10 positions match TRBD1. Sequencing input: peripheral blood. The sequence derives from a man in his forties or fifties with COVID-19, enrolled during active disease. The CDR3 sequence: CASSPGQGPNEQFF. In DNA form, the CDR3 reads TGTGCCAGCAGCCCGGGACAGGGGCCTAATGAGCAGTTCTTC.